The rows below give T cell receptor beta chains drawn from one sample of a study of cytomegalovirus exposure and HLA in healthy donors. Generated by immunoSEQ multiplex PCR, the TCRdb table keeps only in-frame clones and is missing some. This sample contains around 51,000 clones. The sequencing input was PBMCs. These TCRs come from a man aged 35-49 years in good health and CMV-seropositive. Both conserved end residues are part of each CDR3. The order of the fields is D gene, J gene, CDR3 length, V gene, CDR3 DNA, CDR3 protein. D genes are given only for firm matches.

TRBD1 TRBJ1-2 16 TRBV4-3 TGCGCCAGCAGCCAAGAGATCACAGGGGGCGTTGGTGGCTACACCTTC CASSQEITGGVGGYTF
TRBD2 TRBJ2-3 16 TRBV13 TGTGCCAGCAGCCCCACGGGGACTAGAAATACAGATACGCAGTATTTT CASSPTGTRNTDTQYF
NA TRBJ2-7 15 TRBV5-1 TGCGCCAGCAAAAACTCTGCAGGGACAACCTACGAGCAGTACTTC CASKNSAGTTYEQYF
TRBD2 TRBJ2-7 14 TRBV19 TGTGCCAGTAGATCATCCGGGACTAACTACGAGCAGTACTTC CASRSSGTNYEQYF
NA TRBJ2-7 12 TRBV5-1 TGCGCCAGCAGCTCGGAACAGTACGAGCAGTACTTC CASSSEQYEQYF
NA TRBJ2-7 16 TRBV23-1 TGCGCCAGCAGTCTCCGACTAGTGACGGGGATACACGAGCAGTACTTC CASSLRLVTGIHEQYF
NA TRBJ2-5 14 TRBV27 TGTGCCAGCGCCCGGGGAACGTACCAAGAGACCCAGTACTTC CASARGTYQETQYF
TRBD1 TRBJ1-1 13 TRBV7-9 TGTGCCAGCAGAGGGACAGGGGACACTGAAGCTTTCTTT CASRGTGDTEAFF
TRBD2 TRBJ2-3 16 TRBV6-5 TGTGCCAGCAGTTACGGTTATGGGGAGGGAGCAGATACGCAGTATTTT CASSYGYGEGADTQYF
TRBD2 TRBJ2-3 16 TRBV5-6 TGTGCCAGCAGCTTGGCCGGGCGGGGGGTGTGGGATACGCAGTATTTT CASSLAGRGVWDTQYF